This T cell receptor beta chain appears in the sequencing data of a study of long-term antiretroviral therapy in people with HIV. Broader study findings: Diversity measured after ART increased yet remained under transplant donor controls.

They ran version v3.0 of the immunoSEQ assay at survey level. Data came from immunoSEQ multiplex PCR; TCRdb stores just in-frame clones and leaves some out. The table lists around 12,000 clones, roughly four fifths of them singletons. This clone was recorded once. Its antigen remains unknown. CDR3 length: 13 amino acids. Germline V gives CDR1 KGHSH, CDR2 LQKENI. J lost 6 bases, V lost 9 bases, and 5 bases had no gene match. Every donor had one or more pre-ART and two or more post-ART PBMC samples. This sequence joins TRBV18 and TRBJ1-5; 10 nucleotides match TRBD1. The origin of this receptor is a woman in her thirties or forties with HIV. The material sequenced was unsorted PBMCs, taken 0.5 years before starting antiretroviral therapy. The CDR3 coding sequence is TGTGCCAGTCGACAGGGGGCGGGTCAGCCCCAGCATTTT. It codes for CASRQGAGQPQHF.